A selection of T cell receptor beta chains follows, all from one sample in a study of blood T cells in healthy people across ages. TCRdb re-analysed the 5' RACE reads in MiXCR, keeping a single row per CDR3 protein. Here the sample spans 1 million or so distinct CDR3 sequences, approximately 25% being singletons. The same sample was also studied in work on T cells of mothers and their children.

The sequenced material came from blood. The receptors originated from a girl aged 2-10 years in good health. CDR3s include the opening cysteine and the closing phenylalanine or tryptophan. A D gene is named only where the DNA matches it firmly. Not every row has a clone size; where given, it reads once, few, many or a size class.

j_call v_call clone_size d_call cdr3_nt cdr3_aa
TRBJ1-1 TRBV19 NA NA TGTGCCAGTAGTATTTTCGGGTCTGAAGCTTTCTTT CASSIFGSEAFF
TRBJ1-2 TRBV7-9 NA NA TGTGCCAGCAGCTCACAGGACCTACAGCTAGTCTATGGCTACACCTTC CASSSQDLQLVYGYTF
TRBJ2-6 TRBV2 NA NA TGTGCCGGCAGTGAGTCTTTCTCTGGGGCCAACGTCCTGACTTTC CAGSESFSGANVLTF
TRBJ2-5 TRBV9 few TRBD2 TGTGCCAGCAGCGTAGATGGTCTAGCGGGAGGGGAAGAGACCCAGTACTTC CASSVDGLAGGEETQYF
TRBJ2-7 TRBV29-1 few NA TGCAGCGTTATGCTCGGGGAACAGCTAGCCTACGAGCAGTACTTC CSVMLGEQLAYEQYF
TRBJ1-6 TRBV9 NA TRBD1 TGTGCCAGCAGCCCCCACCCCGGGGGGACAGGTTCACCCCTCCACTTT CASSPHPGGTGSPLHF
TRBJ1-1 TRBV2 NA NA TGTGCCAGCAGTGAGGTCGAACCGAACACTGAAGCTTTCTTT CASSEVEPNTEAFF
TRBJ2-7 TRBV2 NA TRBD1 TGTGCCAGGTCGGGACAGGGGGTTAGCGAGCAGTACTTC CARSGQGVSEQYF
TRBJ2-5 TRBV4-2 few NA TGTGCCAGCAGCCAAGATTCTTTTCAGAGTCTGGGAGAGGCCCAGTACTTC CASSQDSFQSLGEAQYF
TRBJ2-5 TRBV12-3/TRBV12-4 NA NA TGTGCCAGCAGTTTTATGCAGGGGCCCGAATCGTACTTC CASSFMQGPESYF
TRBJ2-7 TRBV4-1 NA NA TGCGCCAGCAGCCAAGACCCACGGACTGAGCAGTACTTC CASSQDPRTEQYF
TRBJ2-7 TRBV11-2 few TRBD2 TGTGCCAGCCGCGGGGGGCGGGGGCTTGACTACGAGCAGTACTTC CASRGGRGLDYEQYF
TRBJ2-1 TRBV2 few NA TGTGCCAGCATTAGGGCGGATGAGCAGTTCTTC CASIRADEQFF
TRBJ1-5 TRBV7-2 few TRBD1 TGTGCCAGCAGCACCGGGACAGGGGGCAAGCCCCAGCATTTT CASSTGTGGKPQHF
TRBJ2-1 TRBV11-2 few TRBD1 TGTGCCAGCAGCCCGGACAGGGGGGTAGATGAGCAGTTCTTC CASSPDRGVDEQFF
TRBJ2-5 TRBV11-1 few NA TGTGCCAGCAGGGGGGCTCGACAAGAGACCCAGTACTTC CASRGARQETQYF
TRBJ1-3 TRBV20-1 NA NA TGCAGTGCGCTACAGGGAAACACCATATATTTT CSALQGNTIYF
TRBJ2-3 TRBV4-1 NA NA TGCGCCAGCAGCCAAAGCCCCATGGGGGGTGGCACAGATACGCAGTATTTT CASSQSPMGGGTDTQYF
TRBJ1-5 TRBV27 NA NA TGTGCCAGCAGTTTGAGAGGGACCTTTCAGCCCCAGCATTTT CASSLRGTFQPQHF
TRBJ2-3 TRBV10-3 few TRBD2 TGTGCCATCAACGGCGGGGGGGGAGATACGCAGTATTTT CAINGGGGDTQYF
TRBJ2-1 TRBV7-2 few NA TGTGCCAGCAGCTTACTCGGGGGGCAAATCTCCAATGAGCAGTTCTTC CASSLLGGQISNEQFF
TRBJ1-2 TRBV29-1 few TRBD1 TGCAGCGTGGGACAGGGAAATAGGGGAGGCTACACCTTC CSVGQGNRGGYTF
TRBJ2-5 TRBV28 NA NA TGTGCCAGCAGTCCCACGGGACGGATCAGGGAGACCCAGCACTTC CASSPTGRIRETQHF
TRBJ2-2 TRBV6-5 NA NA TGTGCCAGCAGTCGAGGGACGGAAAACACCGGGGAGCTGTTTTTT CASSRGTENTGELFF
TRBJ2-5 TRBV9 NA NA TGTGCCAGCAGCGTCCTCAATGGGGGGATCCCTTTGCCGACCCAGTACTTC CASSVLNGGIPLPTQYF
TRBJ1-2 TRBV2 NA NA TGTGCCAGCTTCGCGCACCCAGGGGCGCAGGATGGCTACACCTTC CASFAHPGAQDGYTF
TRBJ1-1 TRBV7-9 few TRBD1 TGTGCCAGCAGCTTTGGTCAGGGGGCTGCGGCTTTCTTT CASSFGQGAAAFF
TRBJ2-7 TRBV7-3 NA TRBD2 TGTGCCAGCAGCTCAGCGGGGGGGCCGTCAGAGATGCAGTACTTC CASSSAGGPSEMQYF
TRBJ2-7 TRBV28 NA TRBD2 TGTGCCAGCAGCAGGTCCCAAGCGGGAGGCTACGAGCAGTACTTC CASSRSQAGGYEQYF
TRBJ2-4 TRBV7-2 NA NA TGTGCCAGCAGCTTAGGACGGGACGGTGGCATTCAGTACTTC CASSLGRDGGIQYF
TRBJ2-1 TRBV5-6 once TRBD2 TGTGCCAGCAGCTTGGTGACTAGCGGGTTCAATGAGCAGTTCTTC CASSLVTSGFNEQFF
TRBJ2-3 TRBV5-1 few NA TGCGCCAGCAGCTTGGTGGGTAACCCCACAGATACGCAGTATTTT CASSLVGNPTDTQYF
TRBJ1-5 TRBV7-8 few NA TGTGCCAGCAGCCCCTTTCCAGGGGCAGGGCAGCCCCAGCATTTT CASSPFPGAGQPQHF
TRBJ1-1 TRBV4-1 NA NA TGCGCCAGCAGCCATTCGGGGGCTGAAGCTTTCTTT CASSHSGAEAFF
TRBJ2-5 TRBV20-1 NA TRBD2 TGCAGTGCTATTCTCCCCGGACTAGCGGGTGAAGAGACCCAGTACTTC CSAILPGLAGEETQYF
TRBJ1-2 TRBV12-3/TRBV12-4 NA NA TGTGCCAGCAGTTTCGGCAGCTCCTATGGCTACACCTTC CASSFGSSYGYTF
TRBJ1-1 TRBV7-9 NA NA TGTGCCAGCAGCCCCCCGGGGGGCCCCATGAACACTGAAGCTTTCTTT CASSPPGGPMNTEAFF
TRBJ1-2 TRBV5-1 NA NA TGCGCCAGCACCGTGGGGTCGGGGTACTATGGCTACACCTTC CASTVGSGYYGYTF
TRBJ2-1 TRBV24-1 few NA TGTGCCACCAGCTCTGGGGGGTCCTACAATGAGCAGTTCTTC CATSSGGSYNEQFF
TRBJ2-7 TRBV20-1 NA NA TGCAGTGCTCGGACCCCGCCACCCTACGAGCAGTACTTC CSARTPPPYEQYF
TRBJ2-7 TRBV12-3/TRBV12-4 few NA TGTGCCAGCAGTTTCACCACCAAACAACCCTACGAGCAGTACTTC CASSFTTKQPYEQYF